A selection of T cell receptor beta chains follows, all from one sample in a study of blood T cell repertoires in COVID-19. The table came from immunoSEQ multiplex PCR; TCRdb's copy has only in-frame clones and leaves some out. In the table there are tens of thousands of clones, 82% of which are singletons. Sequencing was carried out using peripheral blood. The receptors shown here come from a human donor in a cohort sampled during active COVID-19. Each CDR3 is given with its conserved first and last residue. D genes are given only for firm matches. Rows give clone size only sometimes, using once, few, many, or a class for an expanded clone.

V,J,size,D,CDR3,DNA
TRBV15,TRBJ2-7,NA,NA,CATSRPDRGEQYF,TGTGCCACCAGCAGGCCGGATAGGGGCGAGCAGTACTTC
TRBV5-1,TRBJ2-2,NA,TRBD2,CASSWGLAGAYTGELFF,TGCGCCAGCAGCTGGGGACTAGCGGGGGCTTACACCGGGGAGCTGTTTTTT
TRBV5-1,TRBJ1-4,once,NA,CASSLVAGVGEKLFF,TGCGCCAGCAGCTTGGTGGCGGGGGTCGGTGAAAAACTGTTTTTT
TRBV3-1/TRBV3-2,TRBJ1-2,NA,NA,CASSQGQDYGYTF,TGTGCCAGCAGCCAAGGACAGGATTATGGCTACACCTTC
TRBV15,TRBJ1-2,NA,TRBD1,CATSLPGQGTGYTF,TGTGCCACCAGCCTCCCAGGACAGGGGACTGGCTACACCTTC
TRBV6-5,TRBJ1-2,NA,NA,CASSDRWLGSYGYTF,TGTGCCAGCAGCGACAGGTGGCTAGGGAGCTATGGCTACACCTTC
TRBV19,TRBJ1-2,NA,TRBD1,CASSTRDSGYGYTF,TGTGCCAGTAGTACCCGGGACAGTGGCTATGGCTACACCTTC
TRBV4-1,TRBJ2-6,NA,NA,CASSRVSGGFSGANVLTF,TGCGCCAGCAGCCGGGTTAGCGGTGGGTTCTCTGGGGCCAACGTCCTGACTTTC
TRBV5-8,TRBJ1-1,NA,NA,CASSLVQATEAFF,TGTGCCAGCAGCTTGGTCCAGGCGACTGAAGCTTTCTTT
TRBV28,TRBJ2-7,NA,NA,CASSSPADSVTYEQYF,TGTGCCAGCAGTTCCCCCGCCGACAGCGTTACCTACGAGCAGTACTTC
TRBV19,TRBJ2-5,NA,NA,CALEKGEGQETQYF,TGTGCCTTAGAAAAGGGGGAAGGACAAGAGACCCAGTACTTC
TRBV30,TRBJ1-4,NA,NA,CAASQVRTTLNEKLFF,TGTGCCGCTTCACAGGTCCGAACGACTCTTAATGAAAAACTGTTTTTT
TRBV5-1,TRBJ2-2,NA,TRBD1,CASSAGGEAGELFF,TGCGCCAGCAGCGCAGGGGGCGAGGCCGGGGAGCTGTTTTTT
TRBV28,TRBJ1-2,few,NA,CASSLIGLGYGYTF,TGTGCCAGCAGTTTGATTGGGCTTGGCTATGGCTACACCTTC
TRBV5-6,TRBJ1-4,NA,TRBD1,CASSLWTISGQENEKLFF,TGTGCCAGCAGCTTGTGGACAATTTCGGGACAGGAAAATGAAAAACTGTTTTTT
TRBV12-3/TRBV12-4,TRBJ1-5,NA,NA,CASSPGIQPQHF,TGTGCCAGCAGCCCAGGGATCCAGCCCCAGCATTTT
TRBV7-9,TRBJ2-3,once,TRBD1,CASSLAILTGATDTQYF,TGTGCCAGCAGCTTGGCTATCTTGACAGGGGCCACAGATACGCAGTATTTT
TRBV11-1,TRBJ2-1,NA,NA,CASSVQSGDNEQFF,TGTGCCAGCAGCGTACAGTCAGGGGACAATGAGCAGTTCTTC
TRBV20-1,TRBJ2-2,NA,NA,CSASDDTGELFF,TGCAGTGCTAGTGACGACACCGGGGAGCTGTTTTTT
TRBV30,TRBJ1-4,once,TRBD1,CAWSVLGQGEKLFF,TGTGCCTGGAGTGTACTAGGACAGGGAGAAAAACTGTTTTTT
TRBV5-1,TRBJ1-1,few,TRBD1,CASSPGDRIRAFF,TGCGCCAGCAGCCCCGGGGACAGAATTAGAGCTTTCTTT
TRBV5-5,TRBJ2-7,NA,TRBD1,CASSLGTGVYEQYF,TGTGCCAGCAGCCTCGGGACAGGGGTCTACGAGCAGTACTTC
TRBV5-1,TRBJ1-1,NA,NA,CASSPGQLGTEAFF,TGCGCCAGCAGCCCTGGACAGTTGGGCACTGAAGCTTTCTTT
TRBV7-9,TRBJ1-4,NA,NA,CASSSQAGSGKLFF,TGTGCCAGCAGCTCCCAGGCGGGGTCGGGAAAACTGTTTTTT
TRBV5-6,TRBJ2-1,NA,NA,CASSLVRGKHNEQFF,TGTGCCAGCAGCTTGGTGAGGGGGAAACACAATGAGCAGTTCTTC
TRBV2,TRBJ1-1,NA,NA,CASNPHNQDTEAFF,TGTGCCAGCAACCCACACAATCAGGACACTGAAGCTTTCTTT
TRBV5-6,TRBJ1-6,NA,TRBD1,CASSLITGGNSPLHF,TGTGCCAGCAGCTTGATTACAGGGGGTAATTCACCCCTCCACTTT
TRBV30,TRBJ2-7,NA,NA,CAWSAARYEQYF,TGTGCCTGGAGTGCGGCTAGGTACGAGCAGTACTTC
TRBV11-2,TRBJ2-1,few,NA,CASSLRRMLAGWGEQFF,TGTGCCAGCAGCTTAAGGCGTATGCTAGCAGGATGGGGTGAGCAGTTCTTC
TRBV10-2,TRBJ1-1,few,NA,CASSESGADTEAFF,TGCGCCAGCAGTGAATCAGGGGCCGACACTGAAGCTTTCTTT
TRBV7-6,TRBJ2-7,NA,TRBD1,CASSRGTDPSYEQYF,TGTGCCAGCAGCCGAGGGACAGATCCCTCCTACGAGCAGTACTTC
TRBV18,TRBJ1-4,NA,NA,CASSQGVPTNEKLFF,TGTGCCAGCTCACAGGGGGTCCCAACTAATGAAAAACTGTTTTTT
TRBV11-2,TRBJ2-6,NA,NA,CASSSLRGGKGSGANVLTF,TGTGCCAGCAGCTCCCTCCGAGGGGGTAAGGGCTCTGGGGCCAACGTCCTGACTTTC
TRBV7-8,TRBJ2-2,NA,NA,CASSWGNGNTGELFF,TGTGCCAGCAGCTGGGGCAACGGGAACACCGGGGAGCTGTTTTTT
TRBV18,TRBJ1-1,NA,NA,CASSPPTAQNTEAFF,TGTGCCAGCTCACCACCGACAGCCCAGAACACTGAAGCTTTCTTT
TRBV5-1,TRBJ2-5,NA,NA,CASSPGIRETQYF,TGCGCCAGCAGCCCGGGGATAAGGGAGACCCAGTACTTC
TRBV18,TRBJ2-5,NA,NA,CASSPYSQETQYF,TGTGCCAGCTCACCCTACAGTCAAGAGACCCAGTACTTC
TRBV27,TRBJ1-1,NA,TRBD1,CASSGGPGTGSMGAFF,TGTGCCAGCAGTGGGGGGCCCGGGACAGGGTCGATGGGAGCTTTCTTT
TRBV9,TRBJ2-1,NA,TRBD2,CASSASGGPYNEQFF,TGTGCCAGCAGCGCCTCGGGGGGGCCATACAATGAGCAGTTCTTC
TRBV23-1,TRBJ1-6,NA,TRBD1,CASSHLGQGGDSPLHF,TGCGCCAGCAGTCATCTCGGACAGGGCGGGGATTCACCCCTCCACTTT
TRBV4-1,TRBJ2-7,few,NA,CASSQDGGGPSYEQYF,TGCGCCAGCAGCCAAGATGGGGGGGGGCCCTCCTACGAGCAGTACTTC
TRBV11-2,TRBJ2-7,NA,NA,CASSADRTYEQYF,TGTGCCAGCAGCGCCGACAGGACCTACGAGCAGTACTTC
TRBV9,TRBJ1-1,NA,TRBD1,CASSARQGRGEAFF,TGTGCCAGCAGCGCGAGACAGGGGAGGGGTGAAGCTTTCTTT
TRBV2,TRBJ2-7,NA,TRBD2,CASARTAGGPDEQYF,TGTGCCAGCGCCAGGACGGCGGGGGGGCCGGACGAGCAGTACTTC
TRBV11-2,TRBJ2-3,NA,TRBD1,CASSYRTGAFTDTQYF,TGTGCCAGCAGCTATCGGACAGGGGCATTCACAGATACGCAGTATTTT
TRBV9,TRBJ2-7,NA,TRBD2,CASSVEGSGGFTYEQYF,TGTGCCAGCAGCGTAGAAGGTAGCGGGGGCTTTACCTACGAGCAGTACTTC
TRBV5-6,TRBJ2-3,NA,NA,CASSDNRLTDTQYF,TGTGCCAGCAGCGACAACAGGCTCACAGATACGCAGTATTTT
TRBV2,TRBJ1-1,NA,NA,CASSSRENTEAFF,TGTGCCAGCAGTAGCAGGGAGAACACTGAAGCTTTCTTT
TRBV7-3,TRBJ2-2,NA,NA,CASSLQGTGELFF,TGTGCCAGCAGCTTACAGGGAACCGGGGAGCTGTTTTTT
TRBV19,TRBJ2-1,NA,TRBD1,CASTPRGQGLSSYNEQFF,TGTGCCAGTACTCCCCGGGGACAGGGCTTGAGCTCCTACAATGAGCAGTTCTTC
TRBV2,TRBJ1-1,NA,TRBD1,CATMTTGLNTEAFF,TGTGCCACCATGACGACAGGGTTGAACACTGAAGCTTTCTTT
TRBV11-1,TRBJ2-1,NA,TRBD1,CASSLGLGQGRYEQFF,TGTGCCAGCAGCTTAGGGCTGGGACAGGGGCGGTATGAGCAGTTCTTC
TRBV9,TRBJ2-2,NA,NA,CASSVAIVDTGELFF,TGTGCCAGCAGCGTAGCTATAGTAGACACCGGGGAGCTGTTTTTT